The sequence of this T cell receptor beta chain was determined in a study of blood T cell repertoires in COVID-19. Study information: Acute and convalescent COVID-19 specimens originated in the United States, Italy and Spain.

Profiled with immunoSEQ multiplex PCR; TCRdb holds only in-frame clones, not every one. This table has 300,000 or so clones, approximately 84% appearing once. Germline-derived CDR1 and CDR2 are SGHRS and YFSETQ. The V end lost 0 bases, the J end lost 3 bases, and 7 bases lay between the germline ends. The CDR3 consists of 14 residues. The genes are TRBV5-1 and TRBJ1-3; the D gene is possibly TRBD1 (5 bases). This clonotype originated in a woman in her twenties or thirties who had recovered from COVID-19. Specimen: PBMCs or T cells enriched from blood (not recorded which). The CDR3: CASSLAGDGNTIYF. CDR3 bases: TGCGCCAGCAGCTTGGCGGGGGATGGAAACACCATATATTTT.